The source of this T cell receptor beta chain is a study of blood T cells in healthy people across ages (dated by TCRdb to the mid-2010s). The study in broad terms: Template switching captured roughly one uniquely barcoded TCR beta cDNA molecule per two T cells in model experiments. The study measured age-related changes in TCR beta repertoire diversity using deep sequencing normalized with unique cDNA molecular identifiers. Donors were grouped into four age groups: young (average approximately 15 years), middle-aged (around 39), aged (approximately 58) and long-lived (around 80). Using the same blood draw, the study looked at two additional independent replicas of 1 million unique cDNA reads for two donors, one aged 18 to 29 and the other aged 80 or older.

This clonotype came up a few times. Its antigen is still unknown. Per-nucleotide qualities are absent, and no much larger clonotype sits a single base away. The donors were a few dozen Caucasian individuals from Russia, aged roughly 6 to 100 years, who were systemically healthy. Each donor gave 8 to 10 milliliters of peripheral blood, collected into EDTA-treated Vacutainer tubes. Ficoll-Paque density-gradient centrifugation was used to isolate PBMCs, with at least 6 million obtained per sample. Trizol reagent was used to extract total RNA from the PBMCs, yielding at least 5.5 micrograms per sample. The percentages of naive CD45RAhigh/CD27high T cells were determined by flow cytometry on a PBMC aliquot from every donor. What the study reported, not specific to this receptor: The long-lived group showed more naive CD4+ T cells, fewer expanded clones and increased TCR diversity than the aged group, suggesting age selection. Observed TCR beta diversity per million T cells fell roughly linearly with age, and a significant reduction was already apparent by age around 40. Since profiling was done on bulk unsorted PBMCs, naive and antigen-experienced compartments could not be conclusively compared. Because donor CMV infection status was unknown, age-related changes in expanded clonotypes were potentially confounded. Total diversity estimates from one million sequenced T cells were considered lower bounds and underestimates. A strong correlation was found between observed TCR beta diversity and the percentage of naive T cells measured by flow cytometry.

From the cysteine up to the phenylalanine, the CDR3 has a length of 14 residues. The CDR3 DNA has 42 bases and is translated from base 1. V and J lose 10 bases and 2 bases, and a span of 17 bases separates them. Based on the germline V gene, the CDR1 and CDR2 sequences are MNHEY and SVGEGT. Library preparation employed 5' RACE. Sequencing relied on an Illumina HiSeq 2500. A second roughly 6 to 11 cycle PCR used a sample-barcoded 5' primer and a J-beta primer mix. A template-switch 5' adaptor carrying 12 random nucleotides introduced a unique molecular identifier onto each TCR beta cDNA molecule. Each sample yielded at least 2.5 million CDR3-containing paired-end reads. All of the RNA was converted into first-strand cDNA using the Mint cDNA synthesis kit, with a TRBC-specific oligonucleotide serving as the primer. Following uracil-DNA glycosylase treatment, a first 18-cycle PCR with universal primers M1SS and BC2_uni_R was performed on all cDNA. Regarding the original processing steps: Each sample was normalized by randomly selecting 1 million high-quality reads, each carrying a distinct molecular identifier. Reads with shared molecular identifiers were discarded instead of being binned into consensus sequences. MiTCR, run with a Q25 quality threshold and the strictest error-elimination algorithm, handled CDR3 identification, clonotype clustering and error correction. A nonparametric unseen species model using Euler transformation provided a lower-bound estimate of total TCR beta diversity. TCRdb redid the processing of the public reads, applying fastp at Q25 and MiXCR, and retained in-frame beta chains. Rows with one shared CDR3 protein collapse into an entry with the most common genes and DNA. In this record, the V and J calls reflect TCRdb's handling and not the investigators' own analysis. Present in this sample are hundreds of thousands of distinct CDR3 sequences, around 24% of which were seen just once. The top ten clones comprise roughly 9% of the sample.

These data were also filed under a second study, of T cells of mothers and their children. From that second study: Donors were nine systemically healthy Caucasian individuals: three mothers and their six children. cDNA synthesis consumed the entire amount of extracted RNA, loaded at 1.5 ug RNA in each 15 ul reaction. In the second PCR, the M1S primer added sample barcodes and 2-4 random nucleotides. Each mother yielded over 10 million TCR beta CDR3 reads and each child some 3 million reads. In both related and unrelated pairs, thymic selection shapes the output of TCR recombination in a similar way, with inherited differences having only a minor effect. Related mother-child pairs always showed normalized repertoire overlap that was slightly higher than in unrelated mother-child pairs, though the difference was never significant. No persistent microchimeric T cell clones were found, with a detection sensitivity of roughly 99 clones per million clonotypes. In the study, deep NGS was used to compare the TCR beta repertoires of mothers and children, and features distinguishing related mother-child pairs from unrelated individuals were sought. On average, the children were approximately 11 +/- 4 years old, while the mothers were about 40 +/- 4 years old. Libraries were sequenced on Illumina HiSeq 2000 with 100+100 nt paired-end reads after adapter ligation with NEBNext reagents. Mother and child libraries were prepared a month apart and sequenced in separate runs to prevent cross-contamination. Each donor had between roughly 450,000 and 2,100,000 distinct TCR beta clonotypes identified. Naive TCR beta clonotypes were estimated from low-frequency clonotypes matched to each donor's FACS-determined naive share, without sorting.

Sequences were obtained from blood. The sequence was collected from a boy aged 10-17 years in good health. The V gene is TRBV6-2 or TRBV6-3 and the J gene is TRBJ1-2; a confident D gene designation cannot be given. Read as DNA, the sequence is TGTGCCACCTCCTCCGGCCCGGCGAACTATGGCTACACCTTC. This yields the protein CATSSGPANYGYTF.